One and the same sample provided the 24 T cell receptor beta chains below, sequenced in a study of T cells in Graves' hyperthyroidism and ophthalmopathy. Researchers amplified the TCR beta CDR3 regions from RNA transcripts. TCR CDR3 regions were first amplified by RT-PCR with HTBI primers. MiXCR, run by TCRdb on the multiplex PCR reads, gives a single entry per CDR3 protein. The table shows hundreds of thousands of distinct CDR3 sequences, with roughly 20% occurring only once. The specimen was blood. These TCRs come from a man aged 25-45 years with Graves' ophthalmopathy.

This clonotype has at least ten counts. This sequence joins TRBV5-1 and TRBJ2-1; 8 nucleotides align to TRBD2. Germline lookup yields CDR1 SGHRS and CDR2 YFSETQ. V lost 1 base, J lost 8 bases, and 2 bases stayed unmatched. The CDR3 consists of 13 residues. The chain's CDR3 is CASSLFGGDEQFF. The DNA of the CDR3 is TGCGCCAGCAGCTTGTTCGGGGGGGATGAGCAGTTCTTC.

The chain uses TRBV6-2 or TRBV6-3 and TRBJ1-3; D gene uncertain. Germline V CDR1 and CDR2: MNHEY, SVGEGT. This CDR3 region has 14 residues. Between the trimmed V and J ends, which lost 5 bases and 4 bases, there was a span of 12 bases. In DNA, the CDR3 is TGTGCCAGCAGTGGCGGGTGGAAAGGAAACACCATATATTTT. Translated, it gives CASSGGWKGNTIYF.

CDR3 protein: CSASQVKRYEQYF. CDR3 nucleotide sequence: TGCAGTGCTAGCCAGGTCAAGCGCTACGAGCAGTACTTC. The genes are TRBV20-1 and TRBJ2-7; D is uncertain. The CDR3 length is 13 residues. V gave up 3 bases and J gave up 3 bases, with 12 bases separating them. The germline V gene encodes CDR1 DFQATT and CDR2 SNEGSKA (reference sequence).

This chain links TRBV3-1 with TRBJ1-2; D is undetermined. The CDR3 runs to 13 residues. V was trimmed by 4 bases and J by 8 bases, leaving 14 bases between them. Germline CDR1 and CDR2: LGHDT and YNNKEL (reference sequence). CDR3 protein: CASSPSGWEGYTF. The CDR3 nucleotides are TGTGCCAGCAGCCCTTCGGGGTGGGAAGGCTACACCTTC.

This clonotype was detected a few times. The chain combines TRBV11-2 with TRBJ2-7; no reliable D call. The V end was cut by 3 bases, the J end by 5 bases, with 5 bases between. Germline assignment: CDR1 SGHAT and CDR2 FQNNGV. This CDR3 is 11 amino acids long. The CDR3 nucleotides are TGTGCCAGCAGCTTCACGAACGAGCAGTACTTC. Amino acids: CASSFTNEQYF.

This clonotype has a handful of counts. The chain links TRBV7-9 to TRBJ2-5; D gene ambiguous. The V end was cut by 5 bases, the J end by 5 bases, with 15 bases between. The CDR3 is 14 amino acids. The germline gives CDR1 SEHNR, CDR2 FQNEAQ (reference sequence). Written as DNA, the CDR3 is TGTGCCAGCAGCCCCTTAAATCCACCGGAGACCCAGTACTTC. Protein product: CASSPLNPPETQYF.

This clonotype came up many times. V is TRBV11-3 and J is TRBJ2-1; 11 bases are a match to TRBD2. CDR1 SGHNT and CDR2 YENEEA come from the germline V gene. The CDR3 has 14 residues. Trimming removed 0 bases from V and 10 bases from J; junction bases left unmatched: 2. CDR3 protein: CASSLDIAGGEQFF. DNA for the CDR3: TGTGCCAGCAGCTTAGATATAGCGGGAGGGGAGCAGTTCTTC.

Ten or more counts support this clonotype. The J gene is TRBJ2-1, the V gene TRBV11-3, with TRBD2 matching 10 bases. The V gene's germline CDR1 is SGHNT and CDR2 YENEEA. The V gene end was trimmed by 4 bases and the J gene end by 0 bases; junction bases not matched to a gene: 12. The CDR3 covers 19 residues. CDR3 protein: CASSSGGLAGVVSYNEQFF. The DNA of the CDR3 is TGTGCCAGCAGCTCAGGGGGGCTAGCGGGAGTAGTCTCCTACAATGAGCAGTTCTTC.

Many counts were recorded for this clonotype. The CDR3 coding sequence is TGTGCCTGGAGTCGACTCCGTACCGGGGAGCTGTTTTTT. Translated, it gives CAWSRLRTGELFF. The chain employs TRBV30 and TRBJ2-2; D uncertain. CDR3 length: 13 amino acids. Germline-derived CDR1 and CDR2 are GTSNPN and SVGIG (reference sequence). V was cut by 2 bases and J by 5 bases, with 9 bases left in between.

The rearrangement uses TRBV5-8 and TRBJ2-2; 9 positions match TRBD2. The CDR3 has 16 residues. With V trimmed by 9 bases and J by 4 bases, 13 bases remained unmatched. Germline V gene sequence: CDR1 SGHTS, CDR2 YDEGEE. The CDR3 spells CATTPLAGVTTGELFF. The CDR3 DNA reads TGTGCCACCACCCCGTTAGCGGGAGTCACCACCGGGGAGCTGTTTTTT.

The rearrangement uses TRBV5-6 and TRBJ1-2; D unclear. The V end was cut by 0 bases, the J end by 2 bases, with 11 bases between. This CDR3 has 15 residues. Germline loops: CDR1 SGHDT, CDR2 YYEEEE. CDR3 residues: CASSLGLDGNYGYTF. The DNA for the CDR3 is TGTGCCAGCAGCTTGGGGTTGGACGGGAACTATGGCTACACCTTC.

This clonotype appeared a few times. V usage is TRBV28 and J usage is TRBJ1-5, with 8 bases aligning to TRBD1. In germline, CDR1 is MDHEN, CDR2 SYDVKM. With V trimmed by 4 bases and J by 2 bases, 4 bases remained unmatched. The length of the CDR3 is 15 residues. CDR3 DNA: TGTGCCAGCAGTTCTCAGGGGGCTGGCAATCAGCCCCAGCATTTT. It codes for CASSSQGAGNQPQHF. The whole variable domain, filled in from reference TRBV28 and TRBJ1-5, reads DVKVTQSSRYLVKRTGEKVFLECVQDMDHENMFWYRQDPGLGLRLIYFSYDVKMKEKGDIPEGYSVSREKKERFSLILESASTNQTSMYLCASSSQGAGNQPQHFGDGTRLSIL.

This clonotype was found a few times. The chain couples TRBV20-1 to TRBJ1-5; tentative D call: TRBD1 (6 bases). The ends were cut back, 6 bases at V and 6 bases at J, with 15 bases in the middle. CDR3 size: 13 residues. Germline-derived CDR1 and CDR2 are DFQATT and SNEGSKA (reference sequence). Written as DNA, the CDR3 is TGCAGTGCCAAGGGGGGGGGCATTCAGCCCCAGCATTTT. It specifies CSAKGGGIQPQHF.

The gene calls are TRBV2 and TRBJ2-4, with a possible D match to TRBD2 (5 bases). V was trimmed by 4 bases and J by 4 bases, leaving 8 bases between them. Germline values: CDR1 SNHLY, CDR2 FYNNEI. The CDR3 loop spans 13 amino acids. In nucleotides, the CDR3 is TGTGCCAGCAGTGCCGGGAATAAAAACATTCAGTACTTC. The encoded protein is CASSAGNKNIQYF.

The CDR3 here is CASSYSMGRNYGYTF. DNA for the CDR3: TGTGCCAGCAGTTACTCGATGGGGAGAAACTATGGCTACACCTTC. The V call is TRBV6-2 or TRBV6-3, the J call TRBJ1-2, with unresolved D. Trimming cost V 0 bases and J 2 bases, with 10 bases left between them. Germline loops: CDR1 MNHEY, CDR2 SVGEGT. CDR3 size: 15 residues.

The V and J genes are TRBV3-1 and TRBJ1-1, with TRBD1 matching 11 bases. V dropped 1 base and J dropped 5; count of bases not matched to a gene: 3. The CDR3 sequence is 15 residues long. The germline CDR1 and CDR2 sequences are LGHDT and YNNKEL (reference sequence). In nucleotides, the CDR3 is TGTGCCAGCAGCCAAGGGGACAGGGGGATGACTGAAGCTTTCTTT. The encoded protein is CASSQGDRGMTEAFF.

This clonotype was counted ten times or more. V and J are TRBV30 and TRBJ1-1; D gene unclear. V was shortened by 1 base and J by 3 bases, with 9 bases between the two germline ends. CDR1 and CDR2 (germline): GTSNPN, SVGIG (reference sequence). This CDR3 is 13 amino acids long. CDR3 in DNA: TGTGCCTGGAGTGCACCCGCCGACACTGAAGCTTTCTTT. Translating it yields CAWSAPADTEAFF.

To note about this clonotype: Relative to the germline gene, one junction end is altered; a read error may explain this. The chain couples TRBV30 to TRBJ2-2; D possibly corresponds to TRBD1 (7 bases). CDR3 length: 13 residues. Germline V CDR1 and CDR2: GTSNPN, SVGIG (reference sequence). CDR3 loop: CAWSRRGAGEPFF. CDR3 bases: TGTGCCTGGAGTCGCAGGGGGGCCGGGGAGCCGTTTTTT.

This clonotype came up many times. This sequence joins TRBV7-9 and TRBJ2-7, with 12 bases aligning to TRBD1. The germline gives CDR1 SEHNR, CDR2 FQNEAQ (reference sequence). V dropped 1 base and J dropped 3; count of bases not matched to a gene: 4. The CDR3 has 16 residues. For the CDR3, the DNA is TGTGCCAGCAGCTTAGGGGGACAGGGGGCGATCTACGAGCAGTACTTC. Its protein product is CASSLGGQGAIYEQYF.

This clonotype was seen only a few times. The DNA for the CDR3 is TGTGCCAGCTCACCCAACTCGGCGGGATCCGGTAGAGCTGAAGCTTTCTTT. This codes for CASSPNSAGSGRAEAFF. The chain is built from TRBV18 and TRBJ1-1; D is undetermined. The CDR3 covers 17 residues. Trimming removed 3 bases at V and 6 bases at J, with 23 bases between. CDR1 is KGHSH and CDR2 is LQKENI in the germline V gene.

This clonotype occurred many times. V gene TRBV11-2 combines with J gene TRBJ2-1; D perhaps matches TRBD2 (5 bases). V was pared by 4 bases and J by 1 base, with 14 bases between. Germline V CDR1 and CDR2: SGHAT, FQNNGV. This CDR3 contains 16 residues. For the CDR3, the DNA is TGTGCCAGCAGCTCCGGGTCAGCGGCGTCCTACAATGAGCAGTTCTTC. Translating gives CASSSGSAASYNEQFF.

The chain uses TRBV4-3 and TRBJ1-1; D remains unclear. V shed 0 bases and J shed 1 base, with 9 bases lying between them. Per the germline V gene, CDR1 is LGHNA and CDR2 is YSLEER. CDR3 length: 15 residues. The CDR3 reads CASSQDAYGNTEAFF. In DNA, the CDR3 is TGCGCCAGCAGCCAAGATGCCTACGGGAACACTGAAGCTTTCTTT.

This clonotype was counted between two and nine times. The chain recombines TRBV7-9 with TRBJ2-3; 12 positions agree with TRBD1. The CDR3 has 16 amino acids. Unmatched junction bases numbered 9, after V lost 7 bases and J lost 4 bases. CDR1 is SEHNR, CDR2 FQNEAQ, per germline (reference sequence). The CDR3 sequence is CASTGPGQGASDTQYF. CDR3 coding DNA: TGTGCCAGCACCGGTCCGGGACAGGGGGCTTCAGATACGCAGTATTTT.

The CDR3 region has the DNA TGCGCCAGCAGCTTGTGGCTGGAGACTAGCACAGATACGCAGTATTTT. It encodes CASSLWLETSTDTQYF. V and J are TRBV5-1 and TRBJ2-3; D call uncertain. The CDR3 is 16 residues long. Trimming took off 1 base at V and 0 bases at J, with 12 bases between the two ends. CDR1 and CDR2 from the germline V gene are SGHRS and YFSETQ.